The next 29 T cell receptor beta chains were all read from a single sample in a study of a mutant IDH1 vaccine in newly diagnosed glioma. Which antigens these TCRs recognize remains unknown. Produced via immunoSEQ multiplex PCR; TCRdb's table is partial and in-frame only. The data contain under 70,000 clones, about 86% of them seen just once; the ten biggest clones take up about 7%. Documented time point: week 5, during vaccination. With topical imiquimod, each dose of the vaccine consisted of 300 ug of mutant IDH1 20-mer peptide. The material sequenced was PBMCs, taken from a glioma patient whose treatment included an IDH1 peptide vaccine. The receptors here all came from a woman between 45 and 65 years old with glioma.

The J gene is TRBJ2-7, the V gene TRBV7-2; 9 nucleotides line up with TRBD2. The germline V gene encodes CDR1 SGHTA and CDR2 FQGNSA. J was trimmed by 7 bases and V by 1 base; bases with no gene match: 8. CDR3 length: 15 amino acids. The CDR3 sequence is CASSLDGTSPREQYF. Here the CDR3 DNA reads TGTGCCAGCAGCTTAGATGGGACTAGCCCTCGGGAGCAGTACTTC. Full variable domain (missing parts from reference TRBV7-2 and TRBJ2-7): GAGVSQSPSNKVTEKGKDVELRCDPISGHTALYWYRQSLGQGLEFLIYFQGNSAPDKSGLPSDRFSAERTGGSVSTLTIQRTQQEDSAVYLCASSLDGTSPREQYFGPGTRLTVT.

This rearrangement joins TRBV27 to TRBJ1-1, with D unclear. The CDR3 loop spans 15 amino acids. The V and J ends lost 8 bases and 0 bases respectively, with 16 bases between them. Germline loops: CDR1 MNHEY, CDR2 SMNVEV (reference sequence). The CDR3 region is CASCKSAVVNTEAFF. CDR3 bases: TGTGCCAGCTGTAAATCGGCAGTCGTGAACACTGAAGCTTTCTTT.

The rearrangement uses TRBV11-1 and TRBJ2-2; TRBD2 matches 13 bases. The length of the CDR3 is 19 residues. Germline V CDR1 and CDR2: SGHAT, FQDESV (reference sequence). V lost 5 bases, J lost 1 base, and 10 bases stayed unmatched. CDR3 region: CASSRMFGLAGENTGELFF. CDR3 sequence (DNA): TGTGCCAGCAGCCGGATGTTTGGACTAGCGGGGGAGAACACCGGGGAGCTGTTTTTT.

The V gene is TRBV6-1, the J gene TRBJ1-5; D remains unclear. This CDR3 is built from 14 residues. Germline V gene data show CDR1 as MNHNS and CDR2 as SASEGT. V lost 4 bases and J 9 bases, leaving 16 bases between the germline ends. The CDR3 bases are TGTGCCAGCAGTGGATCGAGGTCGCCGCGGCCCCAGCATTTT. It translates to CASSGSRSPRPQHF.

The CDR3 here is CASSLARGAGSPLHF. Here the CDR3 DNA reads TGTGCCAGCAGCTTAGCGCGAGGGGCGGGTTCACCCCTCCACTTT. This chain joins TRBV7-8 and TRBJ1-6; tentative D call: TRBD1 (5 bases). Germline-derived CDR1 and CDR2 are SGHVS and FQNEAQ. The V end was cut by 0 bases, the J end by 9 bases, with 12 bases between. The CDR3 runs to 15 residues.

This clone was counted once. This rearrangement joins TRBV9 to TRBJ2-2, with D possibly matching TRBD2 (5 bases). Per the germline V gene, CDR1 is SGDLS and CDR2 is YYNGEE. V gave up 1 base and J gave up 2 bases, with 12 bases separating them. The CDR3 consists of 16 residues. The CDR3 bases are TGTGCCAGCAGCGTATCACCAGCGGTTAACACCGGGGAGCTGTTTTTT. This translates into CASSVSPAVNTGELFF.

The rearrangement links TRBV5-1 to TRBJ1-1; maybe TRBD1 (5 bases). Germline assignment: CDR1 SGHRS and CDR2 YFSETQ. The ends were cut back, 6 bases at V and 4 bases at J, with 13 bases in the middle. The CDR3 covers 13 residues. CDR3 nucleotide sequence: TGCGCCAGCATGCAGGGTGAGTTCACTGAAGCTTTCTTT. Its translation is CASMQGEFTEAFF.

The chain links TRBV19 to TRBJ1-5; weak D call: TRBD1 (5 bases). The ends were cut back, 1 base at V and 6 bases at J, with 10 bases in the middle. Germline V CDR1 and CDR2: LNHDA, SQIVND (reference sequence). The CDR3 runs 14 residues. This CDR3 reads CASSIASGPQPQHF. CDR3 DNA sequence: TGTGCCAGTAGTATAGCTTCGGGACCTCAGCCCCAGCATTTT.

The chain employs TRBV29-1 and TRBJ2-5; D is undetermined. The CDR3 consists of 13 residues. Trimming took 4 bases from V and 1 from J, leaving 10 bases between them. Looked up from germline, CDR1 is SQVTM and CDR2 is ANQGSEA. Here the CDR3 DNA reads TGCAGCGTTGGTGCCAGAGTCCAAGAGACCCAGTACTTC. It yields the protein CSVGARVQETQYF. Full variable domain (outside the CDR3, taken from reference TRBV29-1 and TRBJ2-5): SAVISQKPSRDICQRGTSLTIQCQVDSQVTMMFWYRQQPGQSLTLIATANQGSEATYESGFVIDKFPISRPNLTFSTLTVSNMSPEDSSIYLCSVGARVQETQYFGPGTRLLVL.

The V call is TRBV5-1, the J call TRBJ1-4; TRBD1 aligns across 8 bases. The CDR3 has 14 residues. Germline CDR1 is SGHRS and CDR2 is YFSETQ. J gave up 8 bases and V 4 bases, and 7 bases lay outside the gene matches. The CDR3 loop is CASSPDRVGEKLFF. The CDR3 DNA is TGCGCCAGCAGCCCGGACAGGGTGGGAGAAAAACTGTTTTTT.

Here the CDR3 reads CASLPGPGGYGYTF. For the CDR3, the DNA is TGTGCCAGTCTCCCTGGACCAGGGGGCTATGGCTACACCTTC. The chain couples TRBV6-1 to TRBJ1-2; 7 bases are a match to TRBD1. CDR3 length equals 14 residues. The trim removed 9 bases at V and 4 bases at J, leaving 11 bases unmatched. The germline V gene encodes CDR1 MNHNS and CDR2 SASEGT.

The chain combines TRBV28 with TRBJ2-5; maybe TRBD2 (5 bases). There are 13 residues in the CDR3. In germline, CDR1 is MDHEN, CDR2 SYDVKM. Trimming took 7 bases from V and 4 from J, leaving 13 bases between them. In DNA form, the CDR3 reads TGTGCCAGCACCGGGGTGGGCCGAGAGACCCAGTACTTC. Its translation is CASTGVGRETQYF.

The rearrangement links TRBV9 to TRBJ1-6; 8 bases align to TRBD1. Germline trimming cut 5 bases from V and 10 bases from J; bases unmatched to any gene: 8. The CDR3 extends over 14 amino acids. The V gene's germline CDR1 is SGDLS and CDR2 YYNGEE. CDR3 coding DNA: TGTGCCAGCAGTGCACAGGGGGGTGAATCACCCCTCCACTTT. Protein product: CASSAQGGESPLHF.

The chain carries TRBV2 and TRBJ2-2; D may correspond to TRBD1 or TRBD2 (5 bases each). Germline CDR1 and CDR2: SNHLY and FYNNEI. CDR3 length: 17 amino acids. V shed 3 bases and J shed 5 bases, with 19 bases lying between them. In nucleotides, the CDR3 is TGTGCCAGCAGTGAGTTGGGCGGAAGCTGGGGGACCGGGGAGCTGTTTTTT. Translation: CASSELGGSWGTGELFF.

This clone was detected a few times. This rearrangement joins TRBV5-1 to TRBJ1-6; 10 bases agree with TRBD1. Germline V gene data show CDR1 as SGHRS and CDR2 as YFSETQ. Germline trimming cut 3 bases from V and 9 bases from J; bases unmatched to any gene: 12. CDR3 length: 17 residues. The DNA for the CDR3 is TGCGCCAGCAGCTCCACCTCCGCGGACAGGGGGACTTCACCCCTCCACTTT. Translation gives CASSSTSADRGTSPLHF.

The chain has TRBV9 and TRBJ2-1; D call uncertain. Trimming shortened V by 0 bases and J by 8 bases, and 6 bases separated the two germline ends. CDR3 length: 12 amino acids. The germline V gene encodes CDR1 SGDLS and CDR2 YYNGEE. The CDR3 region is CASSVGSYEQFF. CDR3 coding DNA: TGTGCCAGCAGCGTAGGAAGCTATGAGCAGTTCTTC.

The chain employs TRBV7-2 and TRBJ2-7; D is possibly TRBD1 (6 bases). The V end lost 2 bases, the J end lost 3 bases, and 14 bases lay between the germline ends. Germline lookup yields CDR1 SGHTA and CDR2 FQGNSA. The CDR3 has 15 amino acids. CDR3 bases: TGTGCCAGCAGCTTAAGCCCTGGGACATTCTACGAGCAGTACTTC. Translated, it gives CASSLSPGTFYEQYF.

The chain recombines TRBV5-6 with TRBJ1-1; the D gene is possibly TRBD1 (5 bases). Germline CDR1 SGHDT, CDR2 YYEEEE. The CDR3 consists of 17 residues. Trimming took off 2 bases at V and 1 base at J, with 18 bases between the two ends. DNA of the CDR3: TGTGCCAGCAGCTTTTTGAGCACAGGCTTACGGAACACTGAAGCTTTCTTT. Translated: CASSFLSTGLRNTEAFF. The whole variable domain, remainder taken from reference TRBV5-6 and TRBJ1-1, is DAGVTQSPTHLIKTRGQQVTLRCSPKSGHDTVSWYQQALGQGPQFIFQYYEEEERQRGNFPDRFSGHQFPNYSSELNVNALLLGDSALYLCASSFLSTGLRNTEAFFGQGTRLTVV.

V gene TRBV9 combines with J gene TRBJ2-1, with D perhaps TRBD1 or TRBD2 (5 bases each). The CDR3 covers 15 residues. Germline-derived CDR1 and CDR2 are SGDLS and YYNGEE. Trimming left V 0 bases short and J 3 bases short, with 10 bases between. CDR3 in amino acids: CASSVDPGGYNEQFF. CDR3 sequence (DNA): TGTGCCAGCAGCGTAGATCCTGGGGGCTACAATGAGCAGTTCTTC.

The rearrangement links TRBV4-2 to TRBJ1-6; perhaps TRBD1 as D (6 bases). CDR3 size: 15 residues. The germline V and J ends were trimmed by 0 bases and 8 bases, with 11 bases remaining between them. Germline V gene sequence: CDR1 LGHNA, CDR2 YNFKEQ. The CDR3: CASSQEQGRDSPLHF. Here the CDR3 DNA reads TGTGCCAGCAGCCAAGAGCAGGGGAGGGATTCACCCCTCCACTTT.

This chain links TRBV6-4 with TRBJ2-3, with D possibly matching TRBD1 (5 bases). Trimming shortened V by 8 bases and J by 2 bases, and 11 bases separated the two germline ends. Germline V gene data show CDR1 as MRHNA and CDR2 as SNTAGT. CDR3 length: 13 residues. CDR3 amino acids: CASGAGHTDTQYF. CDR3 DNA sequence: TGTGCCAGCGGGGCAGGACACACAGATACGCAGTATTTT.

The V gene is TRBV5-1, the J gene TRBJ1-6; D possibly corresponds to TRBD1 (5 bases). V was cut by 1 base and J by 9 bases, with 11 bases left in between. This CDR3 is 14 amino acids long. CDR1 is SGHRS and CDR2 is YFSETQ in the germline V gene. CDR3 protein: CASSLSTDGSPLHF. CDR3 sequence (DNA): TGCGCCAGCAGCTTGTCGACAGACGGTTCACCCCTCCACTTT. The full variable domain, with the rest looked up from reference TRBV5-1 and TRBJ1-6, is KAGVTQTPRYLIKTRGQQVTLSCSPISGHRSVSWYQQTPGQGLQFLFEYFSETQRNKGNFPGRFSGRQFSNSRSEMNVSTLELGDSALYLCASSLSTDGSPLHFGNGTRLTVT.

The chain is built from TRBV5-1 and TRBJ2-7; 7 nucleotides match TRBD1. This CDR3 contains 13 residues. The J segment lost 3 bases and the V segment lost 3 bases, leaving 3 bases of the junction unmatched. The germline gives CDR1 SGHRS, CDR2 YFSETQ. The CDR3 region is CASSWDRVYEQYF. Written as DNA, the CDR3 is TGCGCCAGCAGCTGGGACAGAGTCTACGAGCAGTACTTC.

The chain recombines TRBV5-1 with TRBJ1-6; D remains unclear. Trimming took 8 bases from V and 7 from J, leaving 16 bases between them. The CDR3 has 14 residues. The germline V gene encodes CDR1 SGHRS and CDR2 YFSETQ. The CDR3, as DNA: TGCGCCAGTCGCCCCACGGTGGGCAATTCACCCCTCCACTTT. Translating it yields CASRPTVGNSPLHF.

This chain connects TRBV4-1 to TRBJ2-7; 9 nucleotides align to TRBD1. Trimming at V came to 4 bases and at J to 0 bases, leaving 4 bases not matched to a gene. From germline, CDR1 is MGHRA and CDR2 YSYEKL. The CDR3 is 15 residues long. The CDR3 DNA sequence: TGCGCCAGCAGCCCCGGGACAGGGAGCTCCTACGAGCAGTACTTC. Its protein is CASSPGTGSSYEQYF.

This chain joins TRBV25-1 and TRBJ1-1, with D tentatively TRBD1 (5 bases). The CDR3 covers 14 residues. V was cut by 2 bases and J by 11 bases, with 18 bases left in between. CDR1 is MGHDK, CDR2 SYGVNS, per germline. The CDR3 spells CASSENPQGGGAFF. The CDR3 DNA reads TGTGCCAGCAGTGAAAACCCCCAGGGTGGGGGGGCTTTCTTT. The full variable domain, its missing parts supplied by reference TRBV25-1 and TRBJ1-1, is EADIYQTPRYLVIGTGKKITLECSQTMGHDKMYWYQQDPGMELHLIHYSYGVNSTEKGDLSSESTVSRIRTEHFPLTLESARPSHTSQYLCASSENPQGGGAFFGQGTRLTVV.

This clone was counted only a few times. The chain joins TRBV4-2 to TRBJ2-2; either TRBD1 or TRBD2 may supply D (5 bases each). Deletions cut 3 bases from V and 7 bases from J, with 12 bases between. CDR3 length equals 14 residues. CDR1 is LGHNA and CDR2 is YNFKEQ in the germline V gene. CDR3 bases: TGTGCCAGCAGCCACGGGACCGGGGACGGGGAGCTGTTTTTT. It translates to CASSHGTGDGELFF.

In this sample, this clone turned up once. V and J are TRBV7-2 and TRBJ1-5; unclear D gene. Trimming left V 1 base short and J 11 bases short, with 21 bases between. The CDR3 extends over 16 amino acids. Per germline, CDR1 SGHTA and CDR2 FQGNSA. The chain's CDR3 is CASSLGADRVFSAQHF. The CDR3 nucleotides are TGTGCCAGCAGCTTAGGGGCCGACCGGGTTTTTTCGGCCCAGCATTTT. Full variable domain (rest looked up from reference TRBV7-2 and TRBJ1-5): GAGVSQSPSNKVTEKGKDVELRCDPISGHTALYWYRQSLGQGLEFLIYFQGNSAPDKSGLPSDRFSAERTGGSVSTLTIQRTQQEDSAVYLCASSLGADRVFSAQHFGDGTRLSIL.

This sequence joins TRBV5-4 and TRBJ2-1; TRBD2 matches at 10 bases. V gave up 4 bases and J gave up 9 bases; unmatched junction bases: 16. Germline CDR1 SGHNT, CDR2 YYREEE (reference sequence). The CDR3 is 17 residues long. DNA for the CDR3: TGTGCCAGCAGCCCGGCCCGGAGCGGGGGGGCCTGGGGTGAGCAGTTCTTC. It yields the protein CASSPARSGGAWGEQFF.